The clone carrying this TCR beta chain was found a few times. The antigen is unknown. This sample stems from a study of glioma-infiltrating T cells after dendritic cell vaccination. About the research overall: Three intradermal dendritic cell vaccine injections were given every two weeks.

Overall study results and limits: Only a small number of patients had complete blood and tumor samples.

TCRB CDR3 was amplified from 2 ug genomic DNA or less. Clones were read by immunoSEQ multiplex PCR, and TCRdb kept only the in-frame ones, dropping some. The top ten hold 15% to 19% of the sample, which has about 92,000 clones, around 84% seen once. The CDR3 consists of 12 residues. Deletions cut 7 bases from V and 2 bases from J, with 9 bases between. From germline, CDR1 is MGHDK and CDR2 SYGVNS. The sequencing here drew on blood, taken before dendritic cell vaccination. The source is a human donor with glioblastoma. The chain combines TRBV25-1 with TRBJ2-7, with TRBD1 as a possible D gene (5 bases). The CDR3 DNA is TGTGCCAGCAAGACAGATACCTACGAGCAGTACTTC. The encoded protein is CASKTDTYEQYF.